Listed below are T cell receptor beta chains from one sample, sequenced in a study of CD8+ T cells in alopecia areata. The method was immunoSEQ multiplex PCR; TCRdb's version includes in-frame clones alone and lacks a portion of them. The data hold around 270,000 clones, with nearly 60% observed a single time. Sequenced here: CD4+ T cells sorted from blood, sampled at week 24, from a patient treated with tofacitinib. The source is a human donor with alopecia areata. CDR3s include the opening cysteine and the closing phenylalanine or tryptophan. The D gene is left open where the match is weak. Size values are once, few and many counts, or a class for expanded clones, and some rows have none.

J | D | V | size | DNA | CDR3
TRBJ1-2 | TRBD1 | TRBV5-4 | . | TGTGCCAGCAGCTGGCCGGGACAGGGGGCTGATGGCTACACCTTC | CASSWPGQGADGYTF
TRBJ2-3 | TRBD1 | TRBV4-1 | . | TGCGCCAGCAGCCTCTTGAACAGGGGGCGGGGTAGCACAGATACGCAGTATTTT | CASSLLNRGRGSTDTQYF
TRBJ1-1 | . | TRBV4-1 | . | TGCGCCAGCAGCCAAGAGGGGGACACAGAAATGAACACTGAAGCTTTCTTT | CASSQEGDTEMNTEAFF
TRBJ2-7 | . | TRBV6-4 | few | TGTGCCAGCAGTGAAAAAGCCGAGCAGTACTTC | CASSEKAEQYF
TRBJ2-3 | . | TRBV5-4 | . | TGTGCCAGCAGCTTGGAAGGCTCTACAGATACGCAGTATTTT | CASSLEGSTDTQYF
TRBJ1-1 | . | TRBV29-1 | few | TGCAGCGTCGTGGCGCAGGGATACAACACTGAAGCTTTCTTT | CSVVAQGYNTEAFF
TRBJ2-1 | . | TRBV28 | few | TGTGCCAGCAGTTTTGGAAGGTACGAGCAGTTCTTC | CASSFGRYEQFF
TRBJ1-4 | TRBD1 | TRBV4-3 | few | TGCGCCAGCAGCCAAGATGCAACAGGGGGAAAACTGTTTTTT | CASSQDATGGKLFF
TRBJ2-1 | TRBD1 | TRBV11-3 | . | TGTGCCAGCAGCTTAGATCTAGGCAGGGGGAGCTACAATGAGCAGTTCTTC | CASSLDLGRGSYNEQFF
TRBJ1-1 | . | TRBV4-3 | . | TGCGCCAGCAGCCAAGATCTAGGTATCACTGAAGCTTTCTTT | CASSQDLGITEAFF
TRBJ2-2 | . | TRBV28 | . | TGTGCCAGCAGTTTGAACACCGGGGAGCTGTTTTTT | CASSLNTGELFF
TRBJ2-7 | . | TRBV6-6 | . | TGTGCCAGCAGTCTCACAGGGATGGCCACCTGGCAGTACTTC | CASSLTGMATWQYF
TRBJ2-5 | . | TRBV4-3 | once | TGCGCCAGCAGCCAAGTTACTCCGGGGCTGGAGACCCAGTACTTC | CASSQVTPGLETQYF
TRBJ2-5 | . | TRBV25-1 | . | TGTGCCAGCAGTCCTGACCGGGACCAAGGGACCCAGTACTTC | CASSPDRDQGTQYF